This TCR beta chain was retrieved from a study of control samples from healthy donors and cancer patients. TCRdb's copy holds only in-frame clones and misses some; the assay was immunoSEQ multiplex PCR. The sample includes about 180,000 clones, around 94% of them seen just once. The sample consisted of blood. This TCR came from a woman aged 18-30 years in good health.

In nucleotides, the CDR3 is TGTGCCAGCAGTTACTCCCCTAACAGGGGCCAGGTCACAGATACGCAGTATTTT. Translated: CASSYSPNRGQVTDTQYF. The chain has TRBV6-2 or TRBV6-3 and TRBJ2-3, with 7 bases that match TRBD1. CDR1 MNHEY and CDR2 SVGEGT come from the germline V gene. The V segment lost 0 bases and the J segment 2 bases; nucleotides outside the gene matches: 11. CDR3 length: 18 amino acids.